This TCR beta chain is drawn from a study of Ad26.COV2.S vaccination and SARS-CoV-2 variants. Germline V gives CDR1 MNHEY, CDR2 SMNVEV (reference sequence). The V end lost 6 bases, the J end lost 6 bases, and 8 bases lay between the germline ends. The CDR3 is 12 residues long. Assay used: immunoSEQ multiplex PCR; TCRdb lists only in-frame clones, some missing. The sample gives around 250,000 clones, roughly 86% of which show up once; around 3% is in the top ten. Treatment given: about 20 received Ad26.COV2.S at low or high dose, single or two shots; about 5 received placebo; per-sample allocation not given. The samples date from day 63 after the first vaccine or placebo injection.

Sequencing was performed on peripheral blood, taken in a trial of Ad26.COV2.S vaccine versus placebo. This clonotype originated in a person between 18 and 60 years old who received the Ad26.COV2.S COVID-19 vaccine or a placebo. The chain has TRBV27 and TRBJ2-2; D remains ambiguous. This CDR3 is CASSLEAGELFF. Here the CDR3 DNA reads TGTGCCAGCAGCCTCGAGGCCGGGGAGCTGTTTTTT.